This is a list of T cell receptor beta chains from one sample in a study of blood T cell repertoires in COVID-19. Here immunoSEQ multiplex PCR was the method, and the copy in TCRdb shows in-frame clones only, minus some. This table has approximately 290,000 clones, roughly 87% appearing once. The material sequenced was peripheral blood. The receptors stem from a man between 18 and 35 years old with active or convalescent COVID-19. CDR3s include the opening cysteine and the closing phenylalanine or tryptophan.

J | V | CDR3
TRBJ2-7 | TRBV27 | CASSRATGGTYEQYF
TRBJ1-4 | TRBV2 | CASSARDRNEKLFF
TRBJ1-2 | TRBV7-9 | CASSLDSGWGYTF
TRBJ1-2 | TRBV5-1 | CASSIGLVTVNYGYTF
TRBJ2-7 | TRBV4-3 | CASSPDRSTYEQYF
TRBJ1-4 | TRBV5-1 | CASSLDNLGAEKLFF
TRBJ2-7 | TRBV7-3 | CASSFSGTGTKNEQYF
TRBJ2-1 | TRBV11-2 | CASSLGPNLAGGHEQFF
TRBJ1-1 | TRBV9 | CASSLRDVGNTEAFF
TRBJ1-4 | TRBV5-1 | CASSLEGQGPPGLFF
TRBJ2-2 | TRBV27 | CASSLLRTGGTGELFF
TRBJ2-5 | TRBV13 | CASSSRDQETQYF
TRBJ1-1 | TRBV5-1 | CASSFDRGLTEAFF
TRBJ1-1 | TRBV27 | CASSPLGGAAFF
TRBJ2-1 | TRBV18 | CASSPQSDEQFF
TRBJ2-7 | TRBV2 | CASSPDSGTGVYEQYF